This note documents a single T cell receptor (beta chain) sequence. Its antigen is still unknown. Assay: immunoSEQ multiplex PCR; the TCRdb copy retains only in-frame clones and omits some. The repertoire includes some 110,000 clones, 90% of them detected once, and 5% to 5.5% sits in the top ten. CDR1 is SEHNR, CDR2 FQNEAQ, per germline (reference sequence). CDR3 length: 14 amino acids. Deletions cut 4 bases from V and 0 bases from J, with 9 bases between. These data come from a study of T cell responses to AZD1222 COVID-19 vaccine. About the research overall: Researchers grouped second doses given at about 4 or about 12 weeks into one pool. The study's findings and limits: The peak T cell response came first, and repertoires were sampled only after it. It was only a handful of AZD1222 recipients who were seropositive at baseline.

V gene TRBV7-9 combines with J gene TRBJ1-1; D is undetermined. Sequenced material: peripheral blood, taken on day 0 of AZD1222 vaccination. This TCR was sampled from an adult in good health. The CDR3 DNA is TGTGCCAGCAGCTGGGGAGTAATGAACACTGAAGCTTTCTTT. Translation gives CASSWGVMNTEAFF.